The 5 T cell receptor beta chains given below trace back to one sample, sequenced in a study of T cells in tuberculosis. As to time point: new active TB diagnosis, blood taken before or within 7 days of starting treatment. Only in-frame clones appear in the TCRdb table, and some are missing; sequencing was by immunoSEQ multiplex PCR. The sample holds under 50,000 clones; roughly 94% are singletons and the top ten take roughly 4.7%. The material was PBMCs, obtained at tuberculosis diagnosis. These TCRs come from an adult with tuberculosis.

This chain joins TRBV11-2 and TRBJ1-2; D is uncertain. The CDR3 sequence is 14 residues long. With 3 bases removed from V and 8 bases from J, the gap between germline ends came to 16 bases. Per germline, CDR1 SGHAT and CDR2 FQNNGV. CDR3 region: CASSFSSPNGGYTF. The CDR3 DNA is TGTGCCAGCAGCTTTAGCTCCCCTAATGGAGGCTACACCTTC.

The V gene is TRBV27, the J gene TRBJ1-2, with D unresolved. CDR3 length: 13 amino acids. CDR1 and CDR2 (germline): MNHEY, SMNVEV (reference sequence). Between the trimmed V and J ends, which lost 0 bases and 7 bases, there was a span of 9 bases. The CDR3 DNA reads TGTGCCAGCAGTTTATCGCGCGAGGGTGGCTACACCTTC. Protein sequence: CASSLSREGGYTF.

The V call is TRBV10-3, the J call TRBJ2-7; D possibly corresponds to TRBD1 (6 bases). The CDR3 has 13 amino acids. Trimming removed 7 bases from V and 3 bases from J, with 13 bases in between. Germline lookup yields CDR1 ENHRY and CDR2 SYGVKD. The CDR3 DNA reads TGTGCCATCACCCGGGACATGATCTACGAGCAGTACTTC. Translating it yields CAITRDMIYEQYF.

V usage is TRBV7-8 and J usage is TRBJ1-5, with no clear D. The germline V gene has CDR1 SGHVS and CDR2 FQNEAQ. Deletions cut 0 bases from V and 0 bases from J, with 15 bases between. This CDR3 has 18 residues. The CDR3, as DNA: TGTGCCAGCAGCTTAGCGTCTTCAGGAATTAATAGCAATCAGCCCCAGCATTTT. This sequence encodes CASSLASSGINSNQPQHF.

This chain links TRBV28 with TRBJ1-2; D perhaps matches TRBD1 (6 bases). Trimming stripped 2 bases from V and 2 bases from J, with 9 bases between. The CDR3 runs to 14 residues. Germline V gene sequence: CDR1 MDHEN, CDR2 SYDVKM. Here the CDR3 reads CASSLDRINYGYTF. In nucleotides, the CDR3 is TGTGCCAGCAGTTTAGACAGGATAAACTATGGCTACACCTTC.